This T cell receptor (beta chain) was obtained from a study of lymphopenia after photon versus proton radiotherapy. Study results and limitations: Oligoclonal CD8+ Temra expansion after nadir drove photon patients' diversity drop.

Regarding this clone: Its antigen is as yet unknown.

TCRdb's table, derived via immunoSEQ multiplex PCR, lists solely in-frame clones and lacks some. The sample holds 67,000 or so clones, over 70% seen once. The ends were cut back, 7 bases at V and 10 bases at J, with 17 bases in the middle. The CDR3 spans 14 residues. Per the germline V gene, CDR1 is SGHAT and CDR2 is FQNNGV. The material was peripheral blood, obtained from a patient treated with proton-based radiotherapy. This TCR came from a man at least 80 years old with esophageal cancer. The V and J genes are TRBV11-2 and TRBJ1-6; D might be TRBD1 (5 bases). The chain's CDR3 is CASTPRRGGSPLHF. The CDR3 nucleotides read TGTGCCAGCACCCCTAGGCGGGGCGGATCACCCCTCCACTTT.